This T cell receptor beta chain was captured by sequencing in a study of blood T cell repertoires in COVID-19. Across the whole study: From the United States, Italy and Spain came samples of acute and convalescent COVID-19. PBMCs, B-cell-depleted T cells, or T cells were the source of the cDNA or gDNA that made up the material.

As originally analysed: Reference gene primer amplification yielded estimated nucleated cell counts. Measured with immunoSEQ multiplex PCR; TCRdb has only the in-frame clones, and not every one. V, J and clone size are those of that table, while D and trimming were read from the DNA. Among 150,000 to 200,000 clones listed, approximately 90% were seen once. The source of this sequence is an elderly woman in a cohort sampled during active or convalescent COVID-19. Sequences were obtained from peripheral blood.

DNA for the CDR3: TGCAGCGTCTATTCTACAGGGGGATCAGATACGCAGTATTTT. Translated: CSVYSTGGSDTQYF. This rearrangement joins TRBV29-1 to TRBJ2-3, with TRBD1 identical over 8 bases. With V trimmed by 6 bases and J by 4 bases, 9 bases remained unmatched. The CDR3 runs 14 residues. Germline values: CDR1 SQVTM, CDR2 ANQGSEA.